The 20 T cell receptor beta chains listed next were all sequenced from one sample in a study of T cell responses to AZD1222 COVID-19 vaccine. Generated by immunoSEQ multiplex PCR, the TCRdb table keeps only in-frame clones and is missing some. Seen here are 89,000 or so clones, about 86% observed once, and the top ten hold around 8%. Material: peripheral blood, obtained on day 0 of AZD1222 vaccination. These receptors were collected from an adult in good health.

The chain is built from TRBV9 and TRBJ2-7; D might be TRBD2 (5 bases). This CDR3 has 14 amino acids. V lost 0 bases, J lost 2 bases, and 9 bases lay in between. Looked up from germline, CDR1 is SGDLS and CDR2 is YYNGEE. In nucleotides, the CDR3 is TGTGCCAGCAGCGTAGATGAGGGAACCTACGAGCAGTACTTC. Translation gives CASSVDEGTYEQYF.

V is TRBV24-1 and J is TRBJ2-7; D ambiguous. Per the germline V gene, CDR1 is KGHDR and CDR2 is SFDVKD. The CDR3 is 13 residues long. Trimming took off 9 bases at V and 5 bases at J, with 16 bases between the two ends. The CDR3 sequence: CATLIKLTHEQYF. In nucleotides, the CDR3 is TGTGCCACCCTTATCAAGTTAACCCACGAGCAGTACTTC.

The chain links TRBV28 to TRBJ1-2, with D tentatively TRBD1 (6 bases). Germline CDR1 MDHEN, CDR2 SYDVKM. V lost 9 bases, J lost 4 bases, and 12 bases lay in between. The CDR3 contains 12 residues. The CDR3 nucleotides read TGTGCCAGTTCCGACAGGATCTATGGCTACACCTTC. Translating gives CASSDRIYGYTF.

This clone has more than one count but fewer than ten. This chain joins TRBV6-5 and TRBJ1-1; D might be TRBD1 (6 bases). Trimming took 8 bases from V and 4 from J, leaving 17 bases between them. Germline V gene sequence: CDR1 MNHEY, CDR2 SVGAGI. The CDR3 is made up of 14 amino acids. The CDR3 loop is CASHRRGGRTEAFF. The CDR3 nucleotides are TGTGCCAGCCACCGACGAGGGGGGCGCACTGAAGCTTTCTTT.

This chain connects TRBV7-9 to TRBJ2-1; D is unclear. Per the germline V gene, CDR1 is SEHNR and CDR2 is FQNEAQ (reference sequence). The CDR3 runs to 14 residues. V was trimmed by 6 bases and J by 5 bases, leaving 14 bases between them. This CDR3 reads CASRVSSGHNEQFF. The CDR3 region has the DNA TGTGCCAGCAGGGTGAGCAGTGGCCACAATGAGCAGTTCTTC.

The CDR3 coding sequence is TGCGCCAGCAGCCTGGAGGCCTACGAGCAGTACTTC. It codes for CASSLEAYEQYF. The chain uses TRBV5-1 and TRBJ2-7, with a weak D call TRBD2 (5 bases). CDR3 length: 12 residues. Germline V lookup: CDR1 SGHRS, CDR2 YFSETQ. Trimming left V 4 bases short and J 2 bases short, with 7 bases between. The whole variable domain, filled in from reference TRBV5-1 and TRBJ2-7, reads KAGVTQTPRYLIKTRGQQVTLSCSPISGHRSVSWYQQTPGQGLQFLFEYFSETQRNKGNFPGRFSGRQFSNSRSEMNVSTLELGDSALYLCASSLEAYEQYFGPGTRLTVT.

Written as DNA, the CDR3 is TGTGCCAGCAGCTGGGGACAGGGCTCCTACGAGCAGTACTTC. Translation: CASSWGQGSYEQYF. The chain has TRBV7-9 and TRBJ2-7; 9 positions match TRBD1. Germline lookup yields CDR1 SEHNR and CDR2 FQNEAQ (reference sequence). J gave up 0 bases and V 4 bases, and 1 base lay outside the gene matches. The CDR3 runs 14 residues.

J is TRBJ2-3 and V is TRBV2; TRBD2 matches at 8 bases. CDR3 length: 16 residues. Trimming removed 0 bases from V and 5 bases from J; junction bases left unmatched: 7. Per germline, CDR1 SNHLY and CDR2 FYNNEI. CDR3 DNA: TGTGCCAGCAGTGAAGCATACGGGAGGGCCGTAGATACGCAGTATTTT. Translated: CASSEAYGRAVDTQYF.

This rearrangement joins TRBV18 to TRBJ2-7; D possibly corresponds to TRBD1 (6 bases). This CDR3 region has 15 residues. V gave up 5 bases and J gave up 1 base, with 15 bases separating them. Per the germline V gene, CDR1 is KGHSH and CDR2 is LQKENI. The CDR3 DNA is TGTGCCAGCTCAGTCGAGGGACATATTTCCTACGAGCAGTACTTC. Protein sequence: CASSVEGHISYEQYF.

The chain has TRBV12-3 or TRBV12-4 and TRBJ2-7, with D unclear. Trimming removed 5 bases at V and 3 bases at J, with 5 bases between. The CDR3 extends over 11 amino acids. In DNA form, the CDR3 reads TGTGCCAGCAGTCAAGACTACGAGCAGTACTTC. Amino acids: CASSQDYEQYF.

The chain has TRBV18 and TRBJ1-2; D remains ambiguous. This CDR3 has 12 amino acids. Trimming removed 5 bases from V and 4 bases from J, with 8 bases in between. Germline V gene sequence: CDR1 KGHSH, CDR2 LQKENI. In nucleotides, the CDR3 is TGTGCCAGCTCATCGAAGCTCTATGGCTACACCTTC. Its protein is CASSSKLYGYTF. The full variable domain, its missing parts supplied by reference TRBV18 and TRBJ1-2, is NAGVMQNPRHLVRRRGQEARLRCSPMKGHSHVYWYRQLPEEGLKFMVYLQKENIIDESGMPKERFSAEFPKEGPSILRIQQVVRGDSAAYFCASSSKLYGYTFGSGTRLTVV.

The CDR3 nucleotides are TGTGCCTCCCGGGAGACCCGCGAGCAGTACTTC. This sequence encodes CASRETREQYF. This chain links TRBV28 with TRBJ2-7; weak D call: TRBD2 (6 bases). The CDR3 length is 11 residues. CDR1 and CDR2 from the germline V gene are MDHEN and SYDVKM. The V end was cut by 11 bases, the J end by 6 bases, with 14 bases between.

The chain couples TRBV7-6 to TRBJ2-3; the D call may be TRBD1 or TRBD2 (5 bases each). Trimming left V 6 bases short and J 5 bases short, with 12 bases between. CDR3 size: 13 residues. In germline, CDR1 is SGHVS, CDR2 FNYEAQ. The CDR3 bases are TGTGCCAGCAGTCCCGGGGCGGAAGATACGCAGTATTTT. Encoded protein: CASSPGAEDTQYF.

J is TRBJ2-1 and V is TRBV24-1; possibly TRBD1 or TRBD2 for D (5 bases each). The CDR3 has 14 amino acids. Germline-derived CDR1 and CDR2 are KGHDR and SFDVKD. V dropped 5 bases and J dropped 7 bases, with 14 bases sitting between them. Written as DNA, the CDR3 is TGTGCCACCAGTGCCGCCATGGGGGTGAATGAGCAGTTCTTC. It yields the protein CATSAAMGVNEQFF.

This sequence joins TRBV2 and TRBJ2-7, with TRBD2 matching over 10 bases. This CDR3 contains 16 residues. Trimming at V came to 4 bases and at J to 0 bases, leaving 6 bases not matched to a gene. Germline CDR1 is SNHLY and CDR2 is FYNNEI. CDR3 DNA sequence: TGTGCCAGCAGTGGAAGCGGGAGGGTCAGCTCCTACGAGCAGTACTTC. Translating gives CASSGSGRVSSYEQYF.

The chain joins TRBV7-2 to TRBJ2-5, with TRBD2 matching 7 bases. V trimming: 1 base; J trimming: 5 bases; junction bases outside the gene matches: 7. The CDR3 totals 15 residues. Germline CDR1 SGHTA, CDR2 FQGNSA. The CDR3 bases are TGTGCCAGCAGCTTAGATGGGTGGGGAGGGGAGACCCAGTACTTC. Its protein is CASSLDGWGGETQYF. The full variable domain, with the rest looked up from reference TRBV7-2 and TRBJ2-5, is GAGVSQSPSNKVTEKGKDVELRCDPISGHTALYWYRQSLGQGLEFLIYFQGNSAPDKSGLPSDRFSAERTGGSVSTLTIQRTQQEDSAVYLCASSLDGWGGETQYFGPGTRLLVL.

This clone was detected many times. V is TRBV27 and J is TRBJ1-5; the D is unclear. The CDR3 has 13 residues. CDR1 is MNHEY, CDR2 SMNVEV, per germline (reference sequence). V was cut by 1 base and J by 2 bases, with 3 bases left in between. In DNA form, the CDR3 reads TGTGCCAGCAGTTTATTGGGCAATCAGCCCCAGCATTTT. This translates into CASSLLGNQPQHF.

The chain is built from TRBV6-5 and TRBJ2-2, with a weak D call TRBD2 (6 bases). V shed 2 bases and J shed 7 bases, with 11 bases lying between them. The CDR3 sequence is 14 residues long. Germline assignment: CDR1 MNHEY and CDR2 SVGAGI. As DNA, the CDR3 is TGTGCCAGCAGTTACGTGCGGGATGGCGGGGAGCTGTTTTTT. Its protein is CASSYVRDGGELFF.

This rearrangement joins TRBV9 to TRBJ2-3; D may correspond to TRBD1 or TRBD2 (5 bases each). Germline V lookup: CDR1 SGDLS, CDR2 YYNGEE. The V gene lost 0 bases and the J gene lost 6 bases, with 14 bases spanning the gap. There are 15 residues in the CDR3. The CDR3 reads CASSVEGVRGDTQYF. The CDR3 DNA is TGTGCCAGCAGCGTAGAGGGCGTGAGGGGTGATACGCAGTATTTT.

The CDR3 protein is CASSAGQGAPTEAFF. CDR3 nucleotides: TGTGCCAGCAGCGCCGGACAGGGGGCGCCTACTGAAGCTTTCTTT. The chain carries TRBV7-9 and TRBJ1-1, with 11 positions matching TRBD1. J lost 5 bases, V lost 5 bases, and 7 bases had no gene match. The CDR3 sequence is 15 residues long. Germline V gives CDR1 SEHNR, CDR2 FQNEAQ (reference sequence).